One sample yielded the 10 T cell receptor beta chains listed below, sequenced in a study of T cells after yellow fever vaccination. TCRdb re-called the 5' RACE reads with MiXCR, one entry per CDR3 protein. The sample has approximately 350,000 distinct CDR3 sequences; roughly 11% are singletons. The input for sequencing was PBMCs, taken on the day of the first yellow fever vaccination. The receptors stem from a young man who received the YFV17D yellow fever vaccine.

A few counts support this clonotype. The rearrangement links TRBV12-3 or TRBV12-4 to TRBJ2-7, with TRBD1 matching 8 bases. The CDR3 loop spans 15 amino acids. Trimming at V came to 3 bases and at J to 2 bases, leaving 6 bases not matched to a gene. CDR3 bases: TGTGCCAGCAGTTTTTTCGACAGGGGCCCCTACGAGCAGTACTTC. Amino acid sequence: CASSFFDRGPYEQYF.

This clonotype was picked up a small number of times. DNA of the CDR3: TGCGCCAGCAGCCAAACAGGGGAGACTGAAGCTTTCTTT. Its protein is CASSQTGETEAFF. This chain uses TRBV4-3 with TRBJ1-1, with 7 positions matching TRBD1. The germline CDR1 and CDR2 sequences are LGHNA and YSLEER. The V and J ends lost 2 bases and 5 bases, in that order; junction bases with no gene match: 2. The CDR3 has 13 residues.

A few counts support this clonotype. CDR3 amino acids: CASSARGLVVPPGELFF. For the CDR3, the DNA is TGTGCCAGCAGCGCCCGGGGCCTTGTTGTTCCGCCCGGGGAGCTGTTTTTT. The chain joins TRBV7-2 to TRBJ2-2; D might be TRBD1 or TRBD2, each matching 5 bases. Per the germline V gene, CDR1 is SGHTA and CDR2 is FQGNSA. This CDR3 contains 17 residues. Trimming stripped 5 bases from V and 6 bases from J, with 22 bases between.

This sequence joins TRBV6-5 and TRBJ2-5, with 7 positions matching TRBD1. The V segment lost 0 bases and the J segment 3 bases; nucleotides outside the gene matches: 13. The CDR3 spans 18 residues. Germline values: CDR1 MNHEY, CDR2 SVGAGI. CDR3: CASSYSWSQTGAKETQYF. CDR3 nucleotides: TGTGCCAGCAGTTACTCGTGGTCTCAAACAGGGGCGAAAGAGACCCAGTACTTC.

The J gene is TRBJ2-1, the V gene TRBV11-2; D gene uncertain. The germline V gene encodes CDR1 SGHAT and CDR2 FQNNGV. The germline V and J ends were trimmed by 1 base and 4 bases, with 8 bases remaining between them. CDR3 size: 14 residues. As DNA, the CDR3 is TGTGCCAGCAGCTTAGGGCGGCGATACAATGAGCAGTTCTTC. As protein: CASSLGRRYNEQFF.

V gene TRBV7-9 combines with J gene TRBJ1-2; TRBD1 matches at 10 bases. The CDR3 is made up of 13 amino acids. The J segment lost 13 bases and the V segment lost 5 bases, leaving 10 bases of the junction unmatched. In germline, CDR1 is SEHNR, CDR2 FQNEAQ (reference sequence). For the CDR3, the DNA is TGTGCCAGCAGCAGAGGGACAGGGGAGGCATCCACCTTC. This sequence encodes CASSRGTGEASTF.

The chain recombines TRBV7-8 with TRBJ1-3; 7 bases fit TRBD1. The V segment lost 5 bases and the J segment 0 bases; nucleotides outside the gene matches: 7. The CDR3 sequence is 16 residues long. Looked up from germline, CDR1 is SGHVS and CDR2 is FQNEAQ. The CDR3 nucleotides read TGTGCCAGCAGCCCCTACGGACAGGCCTCTGGAAACACCATATATTTT. Encoded protein: CASSPYGQASGNTIYF.

This clonotype has more than one count but fewer than ten. This chain uses TRBV6-5 with TRBJ1-1; tentatively, D is TRBD1 (5 bases). The CDR3 is 18 amino acids. Trimming took off 2 bases at V and 5 bases at J, with 24 bases between the two ends. CDR1 MNHEY and CDR2 SVGAGI come from the germline V gene. The CDR3 spells CASSYGSTGGGGRTEAFF. As DNA, the CDR3 is TGTGCCAGCAGTTACGGTAGTACAGGAGGTGGGGGTCGGACTGAAGCTTTCTTT.

The chain joins TRBV10-3 to TRBJ1-2, with D uncertain. The CDR3 sequence is 18 residues long. V dropped 0 bases and J dropped 0 bases, with 17 bases sitting between them. Germline lookup yields CDR1 ENHRY and CDR2 SYGVKD. In nucleotides, the CDR3 is TGTGCCATCAGTGAGTCGTTTAGCGGGCAGCCTACTAACTATGGCTACACCTTC. Translated, it gives CAISESFSGQPTNYGYTF.

The chain links TRBV14 to TRBJ1-6; D not certain. CDR1 SGHDN and CDR2 FVKESK come from the germline V gene. Trimming stripped 1 base from V and 6 bases from J, with 16 bases between. The CDR3 consists of 17 residues. Written as DNA, the CDR3 is TGTGCCAGCAGCCAAGTCCACGGACTAGTAGTTAATTCACCCCTCCACTTT. This codes for CASSQVHGLVVNSPLHF.